One sample yielded the 26 T cell receptor beta chains listed below, sequenced in a study of control samples from healthy donors and cancer patients (dated by TCRdb to 2020 to 2022). The library was produced with the immunoSEQ multiplex PCR assay. TCRdb obtained this table from immuneACCESS and retained in-frame rearrangements with V and J assigned. These tables miss some clones; where compared with another copy, unresolved V genes account for less than half of the shortfall, and the remainder is unexplained. This sample comprises around 120,000 clones, approximately 94% of them detected only once. Around 1.6% of the sample goes to the ten largest clones. The sample taken for sequencing was PBMCs. The receptors come from a man aged 45 to 65 with head and neck cancer.

The CDR3 protein is CASSQGLTFFTDTQYF. CDR3 bases: TGCGCCAGCAGCCAGGGACTTACGTTTTTCACAGATACGCAGTATTTT. The chain carries TRBV4-1 and TRBJ2-3; TRBD2 might be the D (6 bases). The CDR3 is made up of 16 amino acids. Germline CDR1 is MGHRA and CDR2 is YSYEKL. V dropped 3 bases and J dropped 2 bases, with 15 bases sitting between them.

The chain recombines TRBV7-2 with TRBJ1-2; 7 bases match TRBD1. V gave up 2 bases and J gave up 7 bases; unmatched junction bases: 7. Germline-derived CDR1 and CDR2 are SGHTA and FQGNSA. This CDR3 has 14 residues. In nucleotides, the CDR3 is TGTGCCAGCAGCTTATTCGGACAGGATGCTGGCTACACCTTC. Amino acid sequence: CASSLFGQDAGYTF. The full variable domain, completed using reference TRBV7-2 and TRBJ1-2, is GAGVSQSPSNKVTEKGKDVELRCDPISGHTALYWYRQSLGQGLEFLIYFQGNSAPDKSGLPSDRFSAERTGGSVSTLTIQRTQQEDSAVYLCASSLFGQDAGYTFGSGTRLTVV.

V is TRBV4-1 and J is TRBJ1-1; possibly TRBD1 for D (6 bases). Germline assignment: CDR1 MGHRA and CDR2 YSYEKL. The V and J ends lost 2 bases and 0 bases respectively, with 10 bases between them. CDR3 length equals 15 residues. The chain's CDR3 is CASSQPGQLNTEAFF. The CDR3, as DNA: TGCGCCAGCAGCCAACCCGGACAGCTGAACACTGAAGCTTTCTTT.

The chain employs TRBV30 and TRBJ2-7; D is perhaps TRBD2 (5 bases). V was cut by 0 bases and J by 5 bases, with 8 bases left in between. The germline gives CDR1 GTSNPN, CDR2 SVGIG (reference sequence). This CDR3 spans 12 amino acids. CDR3 bases: TGTGCCTGGAGTGTAGGAGGTGACGAGCAGTACTTC. It is translated as CAWSVGGDEQYF. Full variable domain (rest looked up from reference TRBV30 and TRBJ2-7): SQTIHQWPATLVQPVGSPLSLECTVEGTSNPNLYWYRQAAGRGLQLLFYSVGIGQISSEVPQNLSASRPQDRQFILSSKKLLLSDSGFYLCAWSVGGDEQYFGPGTRLTVT.

This clone was seen a single time. The J gene is TRBJ2-1, the V gene TRBV15; the match to TRBD2 covers 12 bases. Germline V gene sequence: CDR1 LNHNV, CDR2 YYDKDF (reference sequence). The CDR3 contains 17 residues. With V trimmed by 5 bases and J by 1 base, 6 bases remained unmatched. CDR3 bases: TGTGCCACCAGCTACGGACTAGCGGGGATATCCTACAATGAGCAGTTCTTC. It translates to CATSYGLAGISYNEQFF.

This chain connects TRBV24-1 to TRBJ2-3; D possibly uses TRBD1 or TRBD2 (5 bases each). Germline loops: CDR1 KGHDR, CDR2 SFDVKD. V was pared by 2 bases and J by 3 bases, with 11 bases between. The CDR3 contains 15 residues. The chain's CDR3 is CATSDSSRETDTQYF. CDR3 DNA sequence: TGTGCCACCAGTGATTCGTCCAGGGAGACAGATACGCAGTATTTT.

This chain connects TRBV12-1 to TRBJ2-7; TRBD1, the table's D call, lacks a check against the DNA. TRBV12-1 is noted as a pseudogene. This CDR3 is 15 amino acids long. CDR3 nucleotides: TGTGCCAGCAGCTTGCACCGGGACAGGGTCGAGGAGCAGTACTTC. Amino acids: CASSLHRDRVEEQYF.

This rearrangement joins TRBV7-2 to TRBJ1-3; D not certain. Germline V lookup: CDR1 SGHTA, CDR2 FQGNSA. Between the trimmed V and J ends, which lost 3 bases and 7 bases, there was a span of 22 bases. The CDR3 spans 17 residues. The CDR3 bases are TGTGCCAGCAGCTTCATCGCGGCCGACGGAGAGAGTAACACCATATATTTT. The encoded protein is CASSFIAADGESNTIYF.

The chain is built from TRBV3-1 (or the pseudogene TRBV3-2) and TRBJ2-1; 10 bases fit TRBD1. V gave up 5 bases and J gave up 8 bases; unmatched junction bases: 9. Germline V gene data show CDR1 as LGHDT and CDR2 as YNNKEL (reference sequence). The CDR3 totals 15 residues. CDR3 loop: CASSSPGTGVDEQFF. DNA of the CDR3: TGTGCCAGCAGCTCTCCCGGGACAGGGGTCGATGAGCAGTTCTTC.

The chain recombines TRBV19 with TRBJ1-2, with D perhaps TRBD1 (6 bases). Germline assignment: CDR1 LNHDA and CDR2 SQIVND (reference sequence). This CDR3 region has 15 residues. Trimming took 7 bases from V and 2 from J, leaving 17 bases between them. CDR3 protein: CASTPANTGNYGYTF. DNA for the CDR3: TGTGCCAGTACCCCAGCGAATACAGGGAACTATGGCTACACCTTC.

The chain links TRBV4-1 to TRBJ1-5; D not resolved. Trimming shortened V by 0 bases and J by 7 bases, and 13 bases separated the two germline ends. The germline gives CDR1 MGHRA, CDR2 YSYEKL. The CDR3 totals 15 residues. The CDR3 DNA reads as TGCGCCAGCAGCCAAGATTTGGCGCTGACACAGCCCCAGCATTTT. Protein sequence: CASSQDLALTQPQHF.

This chain connects TRBV6-1 to TRBJ2-7; perhaps TRBD2 as D (5 bases). Germline values: CDR1 MNHNS, CDR2 SASEGT. This CDR3 comprises 17 residues. Trimming cost V 4 bases and J 0 bases, with 19 bases left between them. This CDR3 reads CASSAPAGLYTSYEQYF. Written as DNA, the CDR3 is TGTGCCAGCAGTGCACCCGCGGGCCTATATACCTCCTACGAGCAGTACTTC.

This chain connects TRBV7-3 to TRBJ1-1, with unresolved D. Trimming took 0 bases from V and 2 from J, leaving 4 bases between them. CDR3 length: 13 residues. CDR1 SGHTA and CDR2 FQGTGA come from the germline V gene. In DNA, the CDR3 is TGTGCCAGCAGCTTAACCAGAAACACTGAAGCTTTCTTT. The encoded protein is CASSLTRNTEAFF. The full variable domain, in which reference TRBV7-3 and TRBJ1-1 provide the parts outside the CDR3, is GAGVSQTPSNKVTEKGKYVELRCDPISGHTALYWYRQSLGQGPEFLIYFQGTGAADDSGLPNDRFFAVRPEGSVSTLKIQRTERGDSAVYLCASSLTRNTEAFFGQGTRLTVV.

The chain is built from TRBV5-1 and TRBJ2-3; D perhaps matches TRBD1 (5 bases). The CDR3 runs to 13 residues. V lost 2 bases and J 4 bases, leaving 8 bases between the germline ends. The germline CDR1 and CDR2 sequences are SGHRS and YFSETQ. The CDR3 here is CASSLGVADTQYF. The CDR3 DNA reads TGCGCCAGCAGCTTAGGGGTCGCAGATACGCAGTATTTT. The full variable domain, completed using reference TRBV5-1 and TRBJ2-3, is KAGVTQTPRYLIKTRGQQVTLSCSPISGHRSVSWYQQTPGQGLQFLFEYFSETQRNKGNFPGRFSGRQFSNSRSEMNVSTLELGDSALYLCASSLGVADTQYFGPGTRLTVL.

The chain has TRBV28 and TRBJ1-6; the D gene is possibly TRBD1 (5 bases). The CDR3 loop spans 18 amino acids. Trimming pared 5 bases from V and 1 base from J, leaving 18 bases between. From germline, CDR1 is MDHEN and CDR2 SYDVKM. The CDR3 loop is CASSDPGRGGSYNSPLHF. In nucleotides, the CDR3 is TGTGCCAGCAGTGATCCAGGGCGGGGGGGGTCCTATAATTCACCCCTCCACTTT. Full variable domain (remainder filled in from reference TRBV28 and TRBJ1-6): DVKVTQSSRYLVKRTGEKVFLECVQDMDHENMFWYRQDPGLGLRLIYFSYDVKMKEKGDIPEGYSVSREKKERFSLILESASTNQTSMYLCASSDPGRGGSYNSPLHFGNGTRLTVT.

This chain connects TRBV28 to TRBJ1-3, with D uncertain. V was clipped by 5 bases and J by 4 bases, with 6 bases between them. The CDR3 is 12 residues long. Per germline, CDR1 MDHEN and CDR2 SYDVKM. CDR3 amino acids: CASSLGGNTIYF. CDR3 bases: TGTGCCAGCAGTCTAGGGGGAAACACCATATATTTT.

This chain links TRBV5-1 with TRBJ2-4, with TRBD2 identical over 16 bases. In germline, CDR1 is SGHRS, CDR2 YFSETQ. The CDR3 runs 19 residues. V shed 0 bases and J 0 bases; nucleotides not matched to a gene: 3. This CDR3 is CASSLAGLAGGLAKNIQYF. The CDR3 DNA reads as TGCGCCAGCAGCTTGGCGGGACTAGCGGGAGGGCTAGCCAAAAACATTCAGTACTTC.

This chain uses TRBV9 with TRBJ2-3; D may correspond to TRBD1 or TRBD2 (6 bases each). The V end was cut by 3 bases, the J end by 3 bases, with 17 bases between. There are 16 residues in the CDR3. Germline V gene sequence: CDR1 SGDLS, CDR2 YYNGEE. CDR3 amino acids: CASSARVGGMTDTQYF. CDR3 DNA: TGTGCCAGCAGCGCCCGGGTAGGGGGGATGACAGATACGCAGTATTTT.

The gene calls are TRBV3-1 (or the pseudogene TRBV3-2) and TRBJ2-7, with a weak D call TRBD1 (6 bases). In germline, CDR1 is LGHDT, CDR2 YNNKEL (reference sequence). The ends were cut back, 0 bases at V and 7 bases at J, with 16 bases in the middle. CDR3 length: 15 residues. This chain's CDR3 is CASSQDPAGVSEQYF. CDR3 bases: TGTGCCAGCAGCCAAGATCCGGCAGGGGTCTCGGAGCAGTACTTC.

This clone was seen only once. This rearrangement joins TRBV4-3 to TRBJ1-1; D not resolved. This CDR3 contains 15 residues. Trimming shortened V by 0 bases and J by 1 base, and 9 bases separated the two germline ends. The germline V gene encodes CDR1 LGHNA and CDR2 YSLEER. The CDR3 DNA reads as TGCGCCAGCAGCCAAGAAGGGTGGGGGAACACTGAAGCTTTCTTT. This translates into CASSQEGWGNTEAFF.

The V gene is TRBV19, the J gene TRBJ2-1, with D perhaps being TRBD1 or TRBD2 (5 bases each). Looked up from germline, CDR1 is LNHDA and CDR2 is SQIVND (reference sequence). This CDR3 has 14 amino acids. V was pared by 6 bases and J by 5 bases, with 14 bases between. The DNA of the CDR3 is TGTGCCAGTAGCCACCGGGGCCAAAACAATGAGCAGTTCTTC. Residues: CASSHRGQNNEQFF. Drawing the rest from reference TRBV19 and TRBJ2-1, the complete variable domain is DGGITQSPKYLFRKEGQNVTLSCEQNLNHDAMYWYRQDPGQGLRLIYYSQIVNDFQKGDIAEGYSVSREKKESFPLTVTSAQKNPTAFYLCASSHRGQNNEQFFGPGTRLTVL.

J is TRBJ1-1 and V is TRBV27, with TRBD1 matching 9 bases. The germline gives CDR1 MNHEY, CDR2 SMNVEV (reference sequence). This CDR3 region has 20 residues. Trimming removed 5 bases from V and 6 bases from J; junction bases left unmatched: 25. The CDR3 loop is CASSPRSGTGNFRLRAEAFF. CDR3 bases: TGTGCCAGCAGTCCCCGCTCGGGGACAGGGAATTTTAGATTGAGGGCTGAAGCTTTCTTT.

This clone showed up just once. This sequence joins TRBV3-1 (or the pseudogene TRBV3-2) and TRBJ1-2; 9 bases fit TRBD1. Germline CDR1 is LGHDT and CDR2 is YNNKEL (reference sequence). The J segment lost 4 bases and the V segment lost 2 bases, leaving 5 bases of the junction unmatched. This CDR3 has 15 residues. The CDR3 reads CASSQPGQGRYGYTF. DNA of the CDR3: TGTGCCAGCAGCCAACCGGGACAGGGACGCTATGGCTACACCTTC.

The gene calls are TRBV28 and TRBJ1-5; D remains ambiguous. This CDR3 has 13 residues. Trimming pared 3 bases from V and 6 bases from J, leaving 9 bases between. The germline V gene encodes CDR1 MDHEN and CDR2 SYDVKM. The CDR3 DNA is TGTGCCAGCAGTTTTGGGTCCACTCAGCCCCAGCATTTT. Translation gives CASSFGSTQPQHF.

The V call is TRBV4-1, the J call TRBJ2-3, with TRBD1 matching over 9 bases. CDR1 and CDR2 (germline): MGHRA, YSYEKL. CDR3 length equals 16 residues. The J segment lost 1 base and the V segment lost 4 bases, leaving 6 bases of the junction unmatched. The CDR3 here is CASSLGTGKGTDTQYF. For the CDR3, the DNA is TGCGCCAGCAGCCTAGGGACAGGGAAGGGCACAGATACGCAGTATTTT.

CDR3 nucleotide sequence: TGTGCCAGCAGCTCACAGACAGGGGGCTCCTACAATGAGCAGTTCTTC. It is translated as CASSSQTGGSYNEQFF. The rearrangement uses TRBV11-3 and TRBJ2-1, with 9 bases matching TRBD1. The CDR3 is 16 residues long. Germline CDR1 is SGHNT and CDR2 is YENEEA. V shed 4 bases, J shed 0 bases, and the junction held 4 bases outside the gene matches.